The sequence of this T cell receptor beta chain was determined in a study of control samples from healthy donors and cancer patients. Germline CDR1 and CDR2: SGHRS and YFSETQ. The CDR3 extends over 13 amino acids. Trimming removed 4 bases at V and 5 bases at J, with 12 bases between. Regarding this clone: Other DNA sequences in this sample translate to the same CDR3.

The data were produced by immunoSEQ multiplex PCR, yet TCRdb's version contains in-frame clones alone and is incomplete. Of about 130,000 clones in the sample, 92% are singletons; the top ten hold 2% to 2.5%. Sequencing was performed on blood. This chain connects TRBV5-1 to TRBJ1-1; D possibly corresponds to TRBD1 (6 bases). The sequence was obtained from a woman between 45 and 65 years old in good health. CDR3 in amino acids: CASSVTGRTEAFF. For the CDR3, the DNA is TGCGCCAGCAGCGTAACAGGGAGGACTGAAGCTTTCTTT.